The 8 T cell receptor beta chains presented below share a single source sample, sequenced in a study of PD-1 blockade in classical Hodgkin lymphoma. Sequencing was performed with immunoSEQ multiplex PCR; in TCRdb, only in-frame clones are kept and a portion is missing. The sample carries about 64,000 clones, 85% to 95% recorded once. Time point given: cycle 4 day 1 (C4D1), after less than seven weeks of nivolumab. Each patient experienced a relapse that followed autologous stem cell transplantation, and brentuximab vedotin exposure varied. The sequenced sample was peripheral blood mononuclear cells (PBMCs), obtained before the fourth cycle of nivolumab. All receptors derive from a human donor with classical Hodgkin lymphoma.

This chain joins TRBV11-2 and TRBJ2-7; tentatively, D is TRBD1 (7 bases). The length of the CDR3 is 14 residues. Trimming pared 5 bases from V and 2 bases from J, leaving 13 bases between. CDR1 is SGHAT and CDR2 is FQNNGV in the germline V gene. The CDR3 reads CASSNSGGTYEQYF. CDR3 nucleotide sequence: TGTGCCAGCAGCAACTCAGGGGGGACCTACGAGCAGTACTTC.

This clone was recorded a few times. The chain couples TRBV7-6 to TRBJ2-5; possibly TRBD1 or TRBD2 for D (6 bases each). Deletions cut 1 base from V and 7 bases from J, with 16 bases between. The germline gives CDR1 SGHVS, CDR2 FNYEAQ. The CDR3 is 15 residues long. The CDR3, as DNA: TGTGCCAGCAGCTTAGAGGGGGGTAGTATTGGGACCCAGTACTTC. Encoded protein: CASSLEGGSIGTQYF.

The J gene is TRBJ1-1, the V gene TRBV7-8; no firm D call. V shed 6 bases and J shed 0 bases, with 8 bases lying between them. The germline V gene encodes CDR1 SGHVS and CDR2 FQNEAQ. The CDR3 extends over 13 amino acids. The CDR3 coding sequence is TGTGCCAGCAGGTTGGTCATGAACACTGAAGCTTTCTTT. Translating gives CASRLVMNTEAFF. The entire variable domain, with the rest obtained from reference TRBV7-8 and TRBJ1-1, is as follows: GAGVSQSPRYKVAKRGQDVALRCDPISGHVSLFWYQQALGQGPEFLTYFQNEAQLDKSGLPSDRFFAERPEGSVSTLKIQRTQQEDSAVYLCASRLVMNTEAFFGQGTRLTVV.

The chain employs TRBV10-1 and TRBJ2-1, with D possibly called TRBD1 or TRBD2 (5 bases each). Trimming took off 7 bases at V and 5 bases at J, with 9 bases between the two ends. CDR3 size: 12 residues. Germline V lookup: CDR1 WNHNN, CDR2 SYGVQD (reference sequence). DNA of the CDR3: TGCGCCAGCAAGCCGGGACACAATGAGCAGTTCTTC. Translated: CASKPGHNEQFF.

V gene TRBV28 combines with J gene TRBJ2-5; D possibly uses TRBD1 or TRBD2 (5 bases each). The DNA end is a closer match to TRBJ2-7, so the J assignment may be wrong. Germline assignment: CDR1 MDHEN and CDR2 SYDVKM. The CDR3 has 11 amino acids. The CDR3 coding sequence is TGTGCCACCTGGGGGACCTACGAGCAGTACTTC. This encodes CATWGTYEQYF.

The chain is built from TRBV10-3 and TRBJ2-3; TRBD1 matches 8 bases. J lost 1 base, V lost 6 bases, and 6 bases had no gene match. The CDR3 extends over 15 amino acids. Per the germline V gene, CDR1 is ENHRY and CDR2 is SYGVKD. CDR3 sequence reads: CAIRPGQEGTDTQYF. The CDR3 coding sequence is TGTGCCATCAGGCCGGGACAGGAAGGCACAGATACGCAGTATTTT.

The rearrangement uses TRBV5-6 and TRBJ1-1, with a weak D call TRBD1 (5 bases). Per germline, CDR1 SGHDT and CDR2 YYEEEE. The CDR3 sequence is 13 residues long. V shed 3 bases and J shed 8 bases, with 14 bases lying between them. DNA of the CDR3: TGTGCCAGCAGCTGGGCAGGGAAGGTGGAAGCTTTCTTT. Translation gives CASSWAGKVEAFF.

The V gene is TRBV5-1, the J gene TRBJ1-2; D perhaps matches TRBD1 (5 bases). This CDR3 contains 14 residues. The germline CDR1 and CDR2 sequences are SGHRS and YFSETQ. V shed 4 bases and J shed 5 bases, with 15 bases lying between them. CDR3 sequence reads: CASSTGTSGYGYTF. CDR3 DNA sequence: TGCGCCAGCAGCACCGGGACCTCCGGGTATGGCTACACCTTC.